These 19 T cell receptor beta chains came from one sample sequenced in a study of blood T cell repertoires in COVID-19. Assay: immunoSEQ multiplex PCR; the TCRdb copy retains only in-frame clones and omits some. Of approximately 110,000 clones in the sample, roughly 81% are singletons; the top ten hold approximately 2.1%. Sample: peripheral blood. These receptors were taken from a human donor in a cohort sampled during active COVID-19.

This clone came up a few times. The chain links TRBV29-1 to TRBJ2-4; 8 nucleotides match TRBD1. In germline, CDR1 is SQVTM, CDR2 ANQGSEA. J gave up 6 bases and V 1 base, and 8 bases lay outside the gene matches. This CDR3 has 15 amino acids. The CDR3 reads CSVEVGQGARNIQYF. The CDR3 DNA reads TGCAGCGTTGAAGTGGGTCAGGGGGCGCGAAACATTCAGTACTTC.

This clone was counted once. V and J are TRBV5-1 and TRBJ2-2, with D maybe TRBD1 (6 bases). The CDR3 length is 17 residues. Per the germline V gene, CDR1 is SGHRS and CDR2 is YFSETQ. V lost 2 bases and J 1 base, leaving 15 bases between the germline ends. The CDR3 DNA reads TGCGCCAGCAGCTTAAGTCCGGGACAAGGGAACACCGGGGAGCTGTTTTTT. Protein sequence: CASSLSPGQGNTGELFF.

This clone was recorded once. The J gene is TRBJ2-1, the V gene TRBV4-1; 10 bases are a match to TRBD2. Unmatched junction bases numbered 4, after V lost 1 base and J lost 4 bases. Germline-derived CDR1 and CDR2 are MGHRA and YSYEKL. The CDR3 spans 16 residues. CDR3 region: CASSQALAGTYNEQFF. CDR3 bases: TGCGCCAGCAGCCAAGCACTAGCGGGGACTTACAATGAGCAGTTCTTC.

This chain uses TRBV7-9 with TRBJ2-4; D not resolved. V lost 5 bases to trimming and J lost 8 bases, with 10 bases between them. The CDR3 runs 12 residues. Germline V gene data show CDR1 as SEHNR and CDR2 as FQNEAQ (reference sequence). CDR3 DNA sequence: TGTGCCAGCAGCCCGCTAGAGCACATTCAGTACTTC. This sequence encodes CASSPLEHIQYF.

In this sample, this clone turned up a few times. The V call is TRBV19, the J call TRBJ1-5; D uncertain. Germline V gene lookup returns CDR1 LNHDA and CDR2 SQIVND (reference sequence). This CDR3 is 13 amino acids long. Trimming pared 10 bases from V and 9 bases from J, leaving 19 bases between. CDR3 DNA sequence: TGTGCCACCAAAGGGAGGGCTGATCGGCCCCAGCATTTT. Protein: CATKGRADRPQHF. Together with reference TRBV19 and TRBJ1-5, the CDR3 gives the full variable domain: DGGITQSPKYLFRKEGQNVTLSCEQNLNHDAMYWYRQDPGQGLRLIYYSQIVNDFQKGDIAEGYSVSREKKESFPLTVTSAQKNPTAFYLCATKGRADRPQHFGDGTRLSIL.

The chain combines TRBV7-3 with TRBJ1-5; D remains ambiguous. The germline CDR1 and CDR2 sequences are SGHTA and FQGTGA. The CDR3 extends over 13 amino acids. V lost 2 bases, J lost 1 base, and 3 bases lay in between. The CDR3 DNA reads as TGTGCCAGCAGCTTACGGAGCAATCAGCCCCAGCATTTT. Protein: CASSLRSNQPQHF.

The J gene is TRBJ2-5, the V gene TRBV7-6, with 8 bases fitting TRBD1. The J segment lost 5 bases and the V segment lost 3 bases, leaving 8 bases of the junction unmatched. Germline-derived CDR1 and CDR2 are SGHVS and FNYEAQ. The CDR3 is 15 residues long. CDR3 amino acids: CASSFQGAAGETQYF. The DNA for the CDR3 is TGTGCCAGCAGCTTTCAGGGGGCGGCCGGGGAGACCCAGTACTTC.

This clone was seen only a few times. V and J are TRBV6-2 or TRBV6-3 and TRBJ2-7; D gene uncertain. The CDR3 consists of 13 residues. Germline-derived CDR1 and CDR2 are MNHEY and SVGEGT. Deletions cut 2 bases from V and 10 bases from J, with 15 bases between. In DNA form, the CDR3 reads TGTGCCAGCAGTTACGGCGAGGCCAGCTTTCAGTACTTC. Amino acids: CASSYGEASFQYF.

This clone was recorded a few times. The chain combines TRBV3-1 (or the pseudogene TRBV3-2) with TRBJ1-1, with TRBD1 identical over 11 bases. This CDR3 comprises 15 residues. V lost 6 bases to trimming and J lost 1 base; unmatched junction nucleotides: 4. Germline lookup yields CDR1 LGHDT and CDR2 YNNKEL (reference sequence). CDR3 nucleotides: TGTGCCAGCAGACCCGGGACAGGGGGGAACACTGAAGCTTTCTTT. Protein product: CASRPGTGGNTEAFF.

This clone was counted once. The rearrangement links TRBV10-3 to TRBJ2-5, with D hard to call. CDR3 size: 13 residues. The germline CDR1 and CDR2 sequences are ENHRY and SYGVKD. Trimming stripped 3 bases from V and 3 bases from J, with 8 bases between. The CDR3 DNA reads TGTGCCATCAGTGATTTGTTAAAAGAGACCCAGTACTTC. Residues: CAISDLLKETQYF.

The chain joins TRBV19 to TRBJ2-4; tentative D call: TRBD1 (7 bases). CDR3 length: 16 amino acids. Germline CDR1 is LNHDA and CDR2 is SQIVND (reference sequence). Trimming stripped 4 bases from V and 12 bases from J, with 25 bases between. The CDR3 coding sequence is TGTGCCAGTAGTAGATACGGGACAGCCGGCGGGATGAGTCAGTACTTC. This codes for CASSRYGTAGGMSQYF.

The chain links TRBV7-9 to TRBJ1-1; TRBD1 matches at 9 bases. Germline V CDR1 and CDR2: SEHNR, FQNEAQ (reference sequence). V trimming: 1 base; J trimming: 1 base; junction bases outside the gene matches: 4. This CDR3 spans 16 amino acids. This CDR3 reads CASSLEGQGTNTEAFF. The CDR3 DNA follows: TGTGCCAGCAGCTTAGAAGGACAGGGGACGAACACTGAAGCTTTCTTT.

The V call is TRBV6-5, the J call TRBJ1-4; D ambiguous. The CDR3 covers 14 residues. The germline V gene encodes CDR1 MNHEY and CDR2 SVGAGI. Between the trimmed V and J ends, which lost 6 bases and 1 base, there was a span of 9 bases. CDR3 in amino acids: CASSLRRTNEKLFF. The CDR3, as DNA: TGTGCCAGCAGCTTACGGAGAACTAATGAAAAACTGTTTTTT.

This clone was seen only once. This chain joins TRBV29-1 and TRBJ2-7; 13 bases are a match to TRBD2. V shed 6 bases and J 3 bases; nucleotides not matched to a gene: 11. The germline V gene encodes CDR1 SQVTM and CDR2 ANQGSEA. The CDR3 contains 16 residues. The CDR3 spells CSVEGLAGTINYEQYF. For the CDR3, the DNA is TGCAGCGTGGAGGGACTAGCGGGAACTATCAACTACGAGCAGTACTTC.

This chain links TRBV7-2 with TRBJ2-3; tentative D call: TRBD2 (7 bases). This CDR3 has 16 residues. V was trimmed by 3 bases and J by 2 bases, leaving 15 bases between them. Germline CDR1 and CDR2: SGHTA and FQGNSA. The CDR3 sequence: CASSFNTGGSTDTQYF. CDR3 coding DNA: TGTGCCAGCAGCTTCAACACGGGGGGCTCCACAGATACGCAGTATTTT.

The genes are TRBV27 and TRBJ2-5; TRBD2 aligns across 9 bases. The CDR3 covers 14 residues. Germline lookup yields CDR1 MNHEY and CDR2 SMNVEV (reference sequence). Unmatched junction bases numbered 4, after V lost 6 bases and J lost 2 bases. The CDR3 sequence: CASRGAGGQETQYF. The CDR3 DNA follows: TGTGCCAGCAGAGGAGCGGGGGGACAAGAGACCCAGTACTTC.

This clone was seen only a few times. The CDR3: CASSLPRSEQYF. CDR3 DNA sequence: TGTGCCAGCAGCCTACCCAGATCCGAGCAGTACTTC. The gene calls are TRBV3-1 (or the pseudogene TRBV3-2) and TRBJ2-7; D call uncertain. CDR3 length: 12 residues. Trimming shortened V by 4 bases and J by 6 bases, and 10 bases separated the two germline ends. CDR1 and CDR2 from the germline V gene are LGHDT and YNNKEL (reference sequence).

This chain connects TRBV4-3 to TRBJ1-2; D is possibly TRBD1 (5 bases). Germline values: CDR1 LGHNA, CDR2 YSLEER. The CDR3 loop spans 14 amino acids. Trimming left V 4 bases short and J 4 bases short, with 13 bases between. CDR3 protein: CASSLQAGGYGYTF. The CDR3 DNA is TGCGCCAGCAGCCTCCAAGCGGGGGGCTATGGCTACACCTTC.

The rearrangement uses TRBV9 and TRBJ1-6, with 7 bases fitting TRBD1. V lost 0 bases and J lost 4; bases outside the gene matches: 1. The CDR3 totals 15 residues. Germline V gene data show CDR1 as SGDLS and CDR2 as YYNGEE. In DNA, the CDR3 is TGTGCCAGCAGCGTAGAGGGACAGTATAATTCACCCCTCCACTTT. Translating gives CASSVEGQYNSPLHF.